The 17 T cell receptor beta chains below were found in one sample sequenced in a study of cytomegalovirus exposure and HLA in healthy donors. PCR used 60 Vbeta primers and 13 Jbeta primers. Assay: immunoSEQ multiplex PCR; the TCRdb copy retains only in-frame clones and omits some. Counted here are tens of thousands of clones, around 61% occurring once; the ten biggest clones make up approximately 2.9%. Sequenced input: PBMCs. These TCRs come from a woman aged 45-59 years in good health and CMV-seronegative.

The rearrangement links TRBV5-6 to TRBJ2-2, with D unresolved. The CDR3 spans 14 residues. In germline, CDR1 is SGHDT, CDR2 YYEEEE. The V gene lost 3 bases and the J gene lost 0 bases, with 6 bases spanning the gap. The CDR3 DNA follows: TGTGCCAGCAGCTCGGGTCCGAACACCGGGGAGCTGTTTTTT. Protein product: CASSSGPNTGELFF.

The CDR3 DNA reads as TGTGCCAGTAGTATAGCAGGGTCAACAGGCGAGCAGTACTTC. Its protein is CASSIAGSTGEQYF. The chain employs TRBV19 and TRBJ2-7; D possibly corresponds to TRBD1 (5 bases). The germline V gene has CDR1 LNHDA and CDR2 SQIVND (reference sequence). The CDR3 extends over 14 amino acids. The V end was cut by 1 base, the J end by 6 bases, with 13 bases between.

This clone was picked up a small number of times. The chain has TRBV19 and TRBJ1-5, with TRBD1 matching 12 bases. The CDR3 length is 18 residues. The germline CDR1 and CDR2 sequences are LNHDA and SQIVND (reference sequence). Unmatched junction bases numbered 13, after V lost 5 bases and J lost 5 bases. CDR3 DNA sequence: TGTGCCAGTAGTGGGTGGGGACAGGGGGCTCTCAGGTATCAGCCCCAGCATTTT. Encoded protein: CASSGWGQGALRYQPQHF. The variable domain in full, completed from reference TRBV19 and TRBJ1-5, reads DGGITQSPKYLFRKEGQNVTLSCEQNLNHDAMYWYRQDPGQGLRLIYYSQIVNDFQKGDIAEGYSVSREKKESFPLTVTSAQKNPTAFYLCASSGWGQGALRYQPQHFGDGTRLSIL.

This clone was seen only a few times. This chain joins TRBV19 and TRBJ2-1, with D tentatively TRBD2 (5 bases). Germline CDR1 LNHDA, CDR2 SQIVND (reference sequence). Trimming removed 5 bases at V and 6 bases at J, with 14 bases between. The CDR3 length is 14 residues. The CDR3 DNA reads as TGTGCCAGTAGTGTAGCGTTCGGGGTCAATGAGCAGTTCTTC. This encodes CASSVAFGVNEQFF.

The table lists this clone with a count of one. The V and J genes are TRBV7-3 and TRBJ2-5; tentatively, D is TRBD1 (6 bases). The V gene lost 4 bases and the J gene lost 5 bases, with 14 bases spanning the gap. Germline V lookup: CDR1 SGHTA, CDR2 FQGTGA. The CDR3 spans 14 residues. As DNA, the CDR3 is TGTGCCAGCAGCTCGCGCAGGGGTCAGGAGACCCAGTACTTC. Translated, it gives CASSSRRGQETQYF.

This chain connects TRBV5-8 to TRBJ2-7; possible D gene TRBD2, 6 bases. Per germline, CDR1 SGHTS and CDR2 YDEGEE. The CDR3 has 16 amino acids. The ends were cut back, 3 bases at V and 3 bases at J, with 19 bases in the middle. The CDR3 DNA follows: TGTGCCAGCAGCTCCGATTTTCGGGACTTCCACTACGAGCAGTACTTC. Translating it yields CASSSDFRDFHYEQYF.

The V and J genes are TRBV28 and TRBJ1-3; D is possibly TRBD1 (5 bases). Germline CDR1 and CDR2: MDHEN and SYDVKM. This CDR3 has 12 amino acids. V lost 6 bases and J lost 4, with 7 bases in between. The CDR3 DNA follows: TGTGCCAGCAGGGGGCAAGGAAACACCATATATTTT. This codes for CASRGQGNTIYF.

This clone was counted between two and nine times. V usage is TRBV7-2 and J usage is TRBJ1-1, with 10 bases matching TRBD1. The CDR3 contains 15 residues. With V trimmed by 4 bases and J by 1 base, 3 bases remained unmatched. Germline V lookup: CDR1 SGHTA, CDR2 FQGNSA. CDR3 sequence reads: CASSWGQGPNTEAFF. CDR3 DNA sequence: TGTGCCAGCAGCTGGGGACAGGGGCCGAACACTGAAGCTTTCTTT.

V is TRBV5-1 and J is TRBJ1-3, with TRBD1 identical over 9 bases. The CDR3 is made up of 16 amino acids. Losses at the gene ends were 4 bases for V and 1 base for J; bases not matched to a gene: 6. Germline V gene lookup returns CDR1 SGHRS and CDR2 YFSETQ. The CDR3 sequence: CASSLTGGQSGNTIYF. CDR3 bases: TGCGCCAGCAGCCTTACAGGGGGCCAGTCTGGAAACACCATATATTTT.

The chain has TRBV15 and TRBJ2-7, with 8 bases matching TRBD1. The CDR3 consists of 15 residues. Losses at the gene ends were 0 bases for V and 7 bases for J; bases not matched to a gene: 8. Germline loops: CDR1 LNHNV, CDR2 YYDKDF (reference sequence). The CDR3 reads CATSRDSAGGWEQYF. The CDR3 DNA sequence: TGTGCCACCAGCAGAGATTCGGCAGGGGGCTGGGAGCAGTACTTC.

The chain employs TRBV19 and TRBJ2-1; 12 nucleotides align to TRBD2. Trimming took 3 bases from V and 4 from J; bases not matched to a gene: 7. CDR3 size: 17 residues. Germline V gene lookup returns CDR1 LNHDA and CDR2 SQIVND (reference sequence). The CDR3 sequence is CASSIQGTSGPYNEQFF. As DNA, the CDR3 is TGTGCCAGTAGTATCCAGGGGACTAGCGGGCCATACAATGAGCAGTTCTTC.

This clone was detected only once. The chain links TRBV28 to TRBJ1-3; TRBD1 might be the D (6 bases). This CDR3 is built from 14 residues. V dropped 3 bases and J dropped 4 bases, with 10 bases sitting between them. Germline CDR1 and CDR2: MDHEN and SYDVKM. CDR3 sequence (DNA): TGTGCCAGCAGTTTCCCAGGACAGGGAAACACCATATATTTT. This gives the protein CASSFPGQGNTIYF. The variable domain in full, completed from reference TRBV28 and TRBJ1-3, reads DVKVTQSSRYLVKRTGEKVFLECVQDMDHENMFWYRQDPGLGLRLIYFSYDVKMKEKGDIPEGYSVSREKKERFSLILESASTNQTSMYLCASSFPGQGNTIYFGEGSWLTVV.

The table lists this clone with a count of one. The gene calls are TRBV7-2 and TRBJ2-1; D gene uncertain. V was cut by 4 bases and J by 10 bases, with 11 bases left in between. The CDR3 length is 12 residues. Looked up from germline, CDR1 is SGHTA and CDR2 is FQGNSA. CDR3 coding DNA: TGTGCCAGCAGCTCCTTATGGCGGGAGCAGTTCTTC. It codes for CASSSLWREQFF.

V gene TRBV4-3 combines with J gene TRBJ1-3, with D unresolved. Trimming removed 0 bases at V and 3 bases at J, with 12 bases between. Germline assignment: CDR1 LGHNA and CDR2 YSLEER. This CDR3 contains 16 residues. In DNA, the CDR3 is TGCGCCAGCAGCCAAGACCCCCCAGGAATTGGAAACACCATATATTTT. Translated: CASSQDPPGIGNTIYF.

This chain joins TRBV5-6 and TRBJ2-7, with D perhaps TRBD2 (5 bases). CDR3 length: 16 amino acids. V was cut by 6 bases and J by 6 bases, with 25 bases left in between. CDR1 SGHDT and CDR2 YYEEEE come from the germline V gene. The CDR3: CASTRFRSGVLAEQYF. DNA for the CDR3: TGTGCCAGCACCCGGTTCAGAAGCGGCGTCTTAGCCGAGCAGTACTTC. Supplemented by reference TRBV5-6 and TRBJ2-7, the full variable domain reads DAGVTQSPTHLIKTRGQQVTLRCSPKSGHDTVSWYQQALGQGPQFIFQYYEEEERQRGNFPDRFSGHQFPNYSSELNVNALLLGDSALYLCASTRFRSGVLAEQYFGPGTRLTVT.

The chain joins TRBV2 to TRBJ1-5; the D gene is possibly TRBD1 (5 bases). Germline CDR1 and CDR2: SNHLY and FYNNEI. Trimming removed 8 bases at V and 2 bases at J, with 16 bases between. The CDR3 has 15 residues. CDR3 sequence reads: CASGRGWQGNQPQHF. DNA of the CDR3: TGTGCCAGCGGGCGGGGGTGGCAGGGCAATCAGCCCCAGCATTTT.

The chain recombines TRBV5-4 with TRBJ2-5, with a tentative D call TRBD1 (6 bases). The ends were cut back, 4 bases at V and 4 bases at J, with 20 bases in the middle. CDR3 size: 16 residues. Germline CDR1 reads SGHNT; CDR2 reads YYREEE (reference sequence). This CDR3 reads CASSPAWAGARETQYF. The CDR3 nucleotides read TGTGCCAGCAGCCCTGCTTGGGCAGGGGCAAGAGAGACCCAGTACTTC.